The table lists the clone carrying this T cell receptor beta chain with a few counts. Its target is unknown. Preparing the TCRbeta library involved the use of unique molecular identifiers. MiXCR was run by TCRdb on the PCR reads, yielding one entry per CDR3 protein. The data contain approximately 190,000 distinct CDR3 sequences, 8.4% of them singletons. The data stem from a study of T-cell reconstitution after alpha-beta-depleted transplantation in children. Broader study findings: One year post-transplant, T-cell counts and diversity were largely derived from T cells produced anew. Several hundred expanded graft clones reportedly gave rise to the alpha-beta T cells present about two months after transplant. Elevated TCRbeta diversity at day 60 was traced, in some patients, to surviving recipient T cells and thymic progenitors.

The CDR3 is made up of 13 amino acids. The germline CDR1 and CDR2 sequences are MGHDK and SYGVNS. V was clipped by 7 bases and J by 2 bases, with 10 bases between them. V gene TRBV25-1 combines with J gene TRBJ2-3; perhaps TRBD2 as D (6 bases). The sequencing here drew on PBMCs, mostly from graft donor cells, taken 360 days after TCRalphabeta/CD19-depleted stem cell transplant. The clonotype comes from a male patient between 2 and 9 years old who had a stem cell transplant for acute myeloid leukemia, so the T cells may come from the graft donor. In DNA, the CDR3 is TGTGCCAGCACGGGACTCTTCACAGATACGCAGTATTTT. Its translation: CASTGLFTDTQYF.